This entry lists 6 T cell receptor beta chains sequenced from one sample in a study of cytomegalovirus exposure and HLA in healthy donors. PCR amplification relied on 60 Vbeta primers (plus 13 Jbeta primers). Sequencing used immunoSEQ multiplex PCR; TCRdb keeps in-frame clones, though not all of them. The sample has roughly 130,000 clones; 74% are singletons. Sequences were obtained from PBMCs. These receptors came from a woman aged 45-60 years in good health and CMV-seropositive.

In this sample, this clone turned up a few times. V is TRBV5-4 and J is TRBJ2-6; no definite D call. The V gene's germline CDR1 is SGHNT and CDR2 YYREEE (reference sequence). The V and J ends lost 0 bases and 2 bases respectively, with 6 bases between them. The CDR3 consists of 15 residues. CDR3 in amino acids: CASSLGHAGANVLTF. CDR3 nucleotides: TGTGCCAGCAGCTTGGGTCATGCTGGGGCCAACGTCCTGACTTTC.

The V call is TRBV7-8, the J call TRBJ1-1; 9 bases align to TRBD1. Unmatched junction bases numbered 12, after V lost 1 base and J lost 6 bases. The CDR3 loop spans 17 amino acids. Germline V gene lookup returns CDR1 SGHVS and CDR2 FQNEAQ. The CDR3, as DNA: TGTGCCAGCAGCTTAGGGGACAGGGCCCCGACCGAGTCTGAAGCTTTCTTT. Its translation is CASSLGDRAPTESEAFF.

This rearrangement joins TRBV19 to TRBJ1-4; 8 bases line up with TRBD1. V dropped 2 bases and J dropped 0; count of bases not matched to a gene: 8. The germline V gene has CDR1 LNHDA and CDR2 SQIVND (reference sequence). There are 18 residues in the CDR3. CDR3 sequence (DNA): TGTGCCAGTAGTATAATTGCGTTGACAGGGGCAACTAATGAAAAACTGTTTTTT. It yields the protein CASSIIALTGATNEKLFF.

This rearrangement joins TRBV30 to TRBJ2-7, with 10 bases aligning to TRBD2. V shed 1 base, J shed 2 bases, and the junction held 8 bases outside the gene matches. Per the germline V gene, CDR1 is GTSNPN and CDR2 is SVGIG (reference sequence). The CDR3 is 16 residues long. CDR3 DNA sequence: TGTGCCTGGAGTGAAGGAGCGGGGGGGTGGACCTACGAGCAGTACTTC. It specifies CAWSEGAGGWTYEQYF.

J is TRBJ2-6 and V is TRBV6-4, with TRBD2 matching 7 bases. Trimming at V came to 8 bases and at J to 3 bases, leaving 7 bases not matched to a gene. Germline V gene data show CDR1 as MRHNA and CDR2 as SNTAGT. CDR3 length: 15 residues. The CDR3 coding sequence is TGTGCCAGCCCTTGCGGGGGTAGTGGGGCCAACGTCCTGACTTTC. Translating gives CASPCGGSGANVLTF.

The chain is built from TRBV5-1 and TRBJ2-3; D possibly corresponds to TRBD2 (6 bases). Germline V CDR1 and CDR2: SGHRS, YFSETQ. The CDR3 totals 16 residues. Trimming left V 0 bases short and J 1 base short, with 12 bases between. The CDR3 coding sequence is TGCGCCAGCAGCTTGGCCCCAGGCGGGGGCACAGATACGCAGTATTTT. This codes for CASSLAPGGGTDTQYF.